Listed below are T cell receptor beta chains from one sample, sequenced in a study of cytomegalovirus exposure and HLA in healthy donors. The protocol was immunoSEQ multiplex PCR, while the TCRdb copy is restricted to in-frame clones and leaves out a portion. The sample shows 150,000 to 200,000 clones, around 74% of them seen only once. Sequencing was performed on PBMCs. These receptors came from a female donor in good health and CMV-seronegative. The CDR3 runs from the conserved cysteine through the conserved F or W. A D gene is named only where the DNA matches it firmly. The size of a clone is reported for some rows only, either as once, few or many, or as a class for expanded clones.

D: -; size: -; J: TRBJ2-1; V: TRBV30; CDR3: CAWSVMNEQFF; DNA: TGTGCCTGGAGTGTTATGAATGAGCAGTTCTTC
D: -; size: -; J: TRBJ2-1; V: TRBV5-4; CDR3: CASRVTLLGNEQFF; DNA: TGTGCCAGCAGGGTGACTCTCTTGGGCAATGAGCAGTTCTTC
D: -; size: -; J: TRBJ1-3; V: TRBV7-3; CDR3: CASSLGLSGNTIYF; DNA: TGTGCCAGCAGCCTTGGCCTCTCTGGAAACACCATATATTTT
D: -; size: few; J: TRBJ1-5; V: TRBV21-1; CDR3: CASRRVGGTHQPQHF; DNA: TGTGCCAGCCGGCGGGTCGGGGGGACGCATCAGCCCCAGCATTTT
D: -; size: -; J: TRBJ2-4; V: TRBV5-5; CDR3: CASSSHFSNKNIQYF; DNA: TGTGCCAGCAGCTCCCATTTTAGCAACAAGAACATTCAGTACTTC
D: -; size: few; J: TRBJ2-4; V: TRBV6-5; CDR3: CASSPRPEGIQYF; DNA: TGTGCCAGCAGTCCTCGACCCGAGGGCATTCAGTACTTC
D: -; size: -; J: TRBJ1-2; V: TRBV18; CDR3: CASSPRSPPFGTGYTF; DNA: TGTGCCAGCTCACCAAGATCTCCGCCCTTCGGTACTGGCTACACCTTC
D: -; size: -; J: TRBJ2-3; V: TRBV5-4; CDR3: CASSPYYTDTQYF; DNA: TGTGCCAGCAGCCCCTACTACACAGATACGCAGTATTTT
D: -; size: -; J: TRBJ2-1; V: TRBV4-3; CDR3: CASSQRPQGGDEQFF; DNA: TGCGCCAGCAGCCAAAGACCCCAGGGTGGGGATGAGCAGTTCTTC
D: -; size: -; J: TRBJ2-6; V: TRBV6-1; CDR3: CASSVSGRRGWGANVLTF; DNA: TGTGCCAGCAGTGTCTCCGGTAGACGGGGGTGGGGGGCCAACGTCCTGACTTTC
D: TRBD1; size: few; J: TRBJ2-1; V: TRBV5-5; CDR3: CASSWDSYNEQFF; DNA: TGTGCCAGCAGCTGGGACAGCTACAATGAGCAGTTCTTC
D: -; size: -; J: TRBJ2-3; V: TRBV6-5; CDR3: CASSYHTGLSTDTQYF; DNA: TGTGCCAGCAGTTACCACACAGGGCTTAGCACAGATACGCAGTATTTT
D: -; size: few; J: TRBJ1-5; V: TRBV28; CDR3: CASSPREGLNQPQHF; DNA: TGTGCCAGCAGTCCCCGGGAAGGACTCAATCAGCCCCAGCATTTT
D: -; size: -; J: TRBJ2-1; V: TRBV2; CDR3: CASNGRGAPDSYNEQFF; DNA: TGTGCCAGCAATGGGAGGGGGGCCCCTGATTCCTACAATGAGCAGTTCTTC
D: TRBD1; size: -; J: TRBJ1-1; V: TRBV14; CDR3: CASSQDRGTEAFF; DNA: TGTGCCAGCAGCCAAGACAGGGGGACTGAAGCTTTCTTT
D: -; size: once; J: TRBJ2-5; V: TRBV5-1; CDR3: CASSIQGGGETQYF; DNA: TGCGCCAGCAGCATACAGGGGGGGGGTGAGACCCAGTACTTC
D: TRBD2; size: -; J: TRBJ2-7; V: TRBV30; CDR3: CAWSTSGGLHSYEQYF; DNA: TGTGCCTGGAGTACTAGCGGGGGATTACACTCCTACGAGCAGTACTTC
D: TRBD2; size: few; J: TRBJ2-1; V: TRBV19; CDR3: CATRTSGRPGDEQFF; DNA: TGTGCCACCAGGACTAGCGGGAGGCCCGGGGATGAGCAGTTCTTC
D: -; size: -; J: TRBJ1-2; V: TRBV29-1; CDR3: CSDSRPYGYTF; DNA: TGCAGCGATTCGAGGCCCTATGGCTACACCTTC
D: -; size: -; J: TRBJ2-7; V: TRBV2; CDR3: CASEDRTYEQYF; DNA: TGTGCCAGCGAGGACAGAACCTACGAGCAGTACTTC
D: -; size: -; J: TRBJ2-2; V: TRBV7-2; CDR3: CASSLVSGFPGELFF; DNA: TGTGCCAGCAGCTTAGTGTCAGGGTTTCCCGGGGAGCTGTTTTTT
D: TRBD1; size: -; J: TRBJ1-4; V: TRBV19; CDR3: CASSIQGAVEKLFF; DNA: TGTGCCAGTAGTATACAGGGGGCGGTTGAAAAACTGTTTTTT
D: TRBD2; size: -; J: TRBJ2-7; V: TRBV27; CDR3: CASRRLASDEQYF; DNA: TGTGCCAGCAGGCGACTAGCCTCCGACGAGCAGTACTTC
D: TRBD1; size: -; J: TRBJ2-5; V: TRBV9; CDR3: CASSARQGRETQYF; DNA: TGTGCCAGCAGCGCCAGACAGGGTCGGGAGACCCAGTACTTC
D: -; size: few; J: TRBJ2-7; V: TRBV7-2; CDR3: CASSLVGGSDYEQYF; DNA: TGTGCCAGCAGCTTAGTAGGAGGTTCCGACTACGAGCAGTACTTC
D: TRBD1; size: -; J: TRBJ1-4; V: TRBV7-8; CDR3: CASSEPDRPPEKLFF; DNA: TGTGCCAGCAGCGAACCGGACAGGCCCCCTGAAAAACTGTTTTTT
D: TRBD1; size: once; J: TRBJ1-2; V: TRBV9; CDR3: CASSLAGGDGYTF; DNA: TGTGCCAGCAGCCTGGCAGGGGGTGATGGCTACACCTTC
D: -; size: -; J: TRBJ1-2; V: TRBV7-2; CDR3: CASSLAGGYGYTF; DNA: TGTGCCAGCAGCTTAGCCGGTGGCTATGGCTACACCTTC
D: TRBD1; size: once; J: TRBJ2-1; V: TRBV5-8; CDR3: CASSLQGAAYNEQFF; DNA: TGTGCCAGCAGTCTACAGGGGGCAGCCTACAATGAGCAGTTCTTC
D: TRBD2; size: -; J: TRBJ2-7; V: TRBV28; CDR3: CASSLLAGVSEQYF; DNA: TGTGCCAGCAGTTTATTAGCGGGAGTTAGCGAGCAGTACTTC
D: -; size: once; J: TRBJ2-4; V: TRBV28; CDR3: CASTSNPSGTLAKNIQYF; DNA: TGTGCCAGCACCTCAAATCCCTCCGGGACTCTAGCCAAAAACATTCAGTACTTC
D: -; size: -; J: TRBJ1-5; V: TRBV27; CDR3: CASMGGAGGQPQHF; DNA: TGTGCCAGCATGGGTGGTGCAGGAGGTCAGCCCCAGCATTTT
D: TRBD2; size: -; J: TRBJ2-1; V: TRBV10-2; CDR3: CASSEVPPERGGHNEQFF; DNA: TGCGCCAGCAGTGAGGTCCCCCCGGAGCGGGGGGGCCACAATGAGCAGTTCTTC
D: -; size: -; J: TRBJ1-1; V: TRBV15; CDR3: CATQERRGNTEAFF; DNA: TGTGCCACGCAGGAGAGGAGGGGGAACACTGAAGCTTTCTTT
D: -; size: -; J: TRBJ2-7; V: TRBV11-3; CDR3: CASSLDPGRQSEQYF; DNA: TGTGCCAGCAGCTTAGACCCGGGGAGACAATCCGAGCAGTACTTC
D: -; size: -; J: TRBJ2-4; V: TRBV6-5; CDR3: CASRTYHGGANIQYF; DNA: TGTGCCAGCAGGACCTACCACGGGGGTGCAAACATTCAGTACTTC
D: TRBD1; size: -; J: TRBJ2-1; V: TRBV14; CDR3: CASSRGDRAYFSYNEQFF; DNA: TGTGCCAGCAGCCGAGGGGACAGGGCGTATTTTTCCTACAATGAGCAGTTCTTC
D: TRBD2; size: -; J: TRBJ2-3; V: TRBV7-6; CDR3: CASSLHFSGSKPDTQYF; DNA: TGTGCCAGCAGCTTACACTTTAGCGGGAGCAAACCAGATACGCAGTATTTT
D: -; size: few; J: TRBJ1-4; V: TRBV7-9; CDR3: CASRLSEKLFF; DNA: TGTGCCAGCAGACTAAGTGAAAAACTGTTTTTT
D: -; size: -; J: TRBJ2-3; V: TRBV9; CDR3: CASSAYLGEGPDTQYF; DNA: TGTGCCAGCAGCGCCTATCTGGGTGAGGGTCCAGATACGCAGTATTTT
D: -; size: -; J: TRBJ2-2; V: TRBV28; CDR3: CASKPQGETGELFF; DNA: TGTGCCAGCAAGCCGCAGGGCGAGACCGGGGAGCTGTTTTTT
D: -; size: -; J: TRBJ2-1; V: TRBV9; CDR3: CASSVEELRRNEQFF; DNA: TGTGCCAGCAGCGTAGAGGAGCTAAGGAGGAATGAGCAGTTCTTC
D: TRBD2; size: -; J: TRBJ2-2; V: TRBV9; CDR3: CASSVGLAEDTGELFF; DNA: TGTGCCAGCAGCGTTGGACTAGCGGAGGACACCGGGGAGCTGTTTTTT
D: TRBD1; size: -; J: TRBJ2-7; V: TRBV5-1; CDR3: CASNPGTATYEQYF; DNA: TGCGCCAGCAACCCAGGGACAGCGACCTACGAGCAGTACTTC
D: TRBD2; size: -; J: TRBJ2-1; V: TRBV30; CDR3: CAGRSYAGGREGKSSYNEQFF; DNA: TGTGCCGGCCGCTCGTACGCGGGGGGGCGGGAGGGCAAGAGCTCCTACAATGAGCAGTTCTTC